The T cell receptor (beta chain) under discussion was sequenced for a study of cytomegalovirus exposure and HLA in healthy donors (dated 2017 in TCRdb). Notes on the research overall: In an earlier analysis of some 610 of the donors, approximately 300 Gb of sequence data and some 120 million unique TCR beta sequences from 180 million or so T cells were reported. An early release covering roughly 640 HLA-typed donors comprised about 300 gigabases of sequencing data and 85 million to 100 million unique TCR sequences. Of the 300 to 500 genotyped donors, less than 85% were placed in the genetic ancestry cluster associated with self-reported Caucasian donors. The study was designed to test whether signatures of past pathogen exposure could be identified by cataloging public T cell receptors. The study used immunosequencing to profile the T cell repertoires of 670 or so subjects and linked those repertoires to cytomegalovirus serostatus. Along with the roughly 670-subject first cohort, a separate validation cohort of 120 different subjects was used. High-throughput TCR immunosequencing, statistical association of individual TCRs with disease status, and machine learning were combined to predict cytomegalovirus infection status. To study patterns of TCR occurrence, a later analysis re-analyzed previously published TCR beta repertoires from around 670 donors and added high-resolution HLA genotyping. The later analysis used no new phenotypic data to find candidate immune exposures, relying instead on TCR beta sequences and their occurrence across donors. To decide whether each TCR beta V gene segment behaved as functional or pseudogenic, an earlier analysis of over 500 of the donors relied on high-throughput TCR beta sequencing. Donor age, sex, ethnicity and CMV serostatus were compiled alongside the repertoire data. A later genetic analysis used genome-wide SNP genotypes for 398 of the 666 donors, treating that subset as a discovery cohort. Every repertoire in the discovery cohort had been generated on one and the same sequencing platform. Both class I and class II loci were covered by HLA typing, at four-digit resolution. Typing coverage varied by locus: roughly 629-640 donors for A, B, C, DRB1 and DQB1; more than 500 for DQA1; nearly 610 for DPA1; about 450 for DPB1. Roughly 5 DR-DQ haplotypes were handled as single units for association and clustering, since linkage in the cohort was strong. Among 300 to 450 genotyped donors of the cohort, an average of approximately 230,000 unique TCR beta nucleotide sequences were sequenced per donor, roughly 20% of them non-productive.

V ends up 4 bases short and J 2 bases short, with an unmatched junction base count of 2. The CDR3 sequence holds 15 residues, the cysteine and phenylalanine included. Just the 45-base CDR3 DNA is kept, in frame starting at base 1. From a lookup of the germline V gene, CDR1 and CDR2 are SGHVS and FNYEAQ. The cohort consisted of 600 to 750 healthy bone marrow donors. Cohort members were all nominally healthy when sampled, although unrecorded immune exposures were likely present. The donor tested CMV seronegative, placing the donor among the roughly 350 seronegative members of the cohort. A peripheral blood sample was provided by each donor, and peripheral blood mononuclear cells were used for TCR beta sequencing. Genomic DNA extraction from the blood cell samples was performed with the Qiagen DNeasy Blood Extraction Kit. The library was produced with the immunoSEQ multiplex PCR assay. The multiplex PCR relied on a mix of 60 forward primers for TCR Vbeta segments and 13 reverse primers for TCR Jbeta segments. A multiplex PCR assay on genomic DNA amplified the CDR3 region of rearranged TCR beta genes. The Illumina HiSeq System was used to sequence the amplified TCR beta libraries as 87-base-pair reads. Per the original workflow: A later analysis tallied around 87 million unique TCR beta chains across the 600 to 700 repertoires, and about 12 million of those chains were shared by two or more donors. Raw reads were error-corrected and collapsed into unique sequences by a nearest-neighbor algorithm in which closely related sequences were merged to remove PCR and sequencing errors. Alignment of CDR3 sequences to IMGT reference sequences was used to assign V, D and J gene segments. Each retained sequence needed at least a six-nucleotide match to both a V gene segment and a J gene segment. A rearrangement was called productive if the CDR3 had no stop codons and remained in frame with V and J, and every other rearrangement was called non-productive. Following IMGT convention, CDR3 was defined as the stretch from the second conserved V-encoded cysteine to the conserved J-encoded phenylalanine. The earlier analysis of roughly 590 of the donors excluded sequences that lacked an unambiguous match to a single V gene segment. In an earlier analysis of about 590 of the donors, a V segment was called functional when productive rearrangements were above 56.7%, and segregating when the standard deviation between donors exceeded 5%. A statistical classification framework was built to diagnose cytomegalovirus status from the catalog of TCR beta chain sequences. V and J gene assignment, in a later analysis, came from comparing TCR nucleotide sequences with IMGT/GENE-DB human TR gene sequences. The TCRdist pipeline was used in a later analysis to assign CDR3 sequences and most-parsimonious VDJ recombination scenarios. In a later analysis, every TCR beta chain was defined by the combination of its CDR3 amino acid sequence and its V-gene family, and reads without a unique V-gene family were dropped. A later analysis removed 592 highly shared, low-generation-probability nucleotide sequences to deal with suspected cross-contamination and a sequencing artifact. A later analysis calculated a clonal expansion index for each public chain from normalized within-repertoire ranks of inferred template counts. In a later analysis, generation probabilities were computed with a VDJ recombination model fitted to out-of-frame rearrangements, and the resulting probabilities were checked against IGoR. A later analysis scored TCR-TCR, TCR-HLA and TCR-CMV co-occurrence with hypergeometric tests, applying a repertoire-size bias correction to TCR pairs. False discovery rates were estimated in a later analysis by permuting HLA or CMV assignments 20 times. A later analysis grouped co-occurring TCRs with DBSCAN, adding TCRdist sequence similarity when clustering within HLA-allele-positive subsets. Repertoires with fewer than 30,000 or more than 120,000 public chains were left out of co-occurrence clustering, as were five repertoires with anomalous nucleotide sharing. The source is immuneACCESS, and TCRdb retained only in-frame sequences with V and J called. Part of the clones is not carried over; for the studies checked, unresolved V genes explain less than half of this, and the remainder is unexplained. V and J calls and clone size are copied from that table; D and trimming were computed from the DNA. The sample records under 300,000 clones, approximately 70% of which are singletons. Approximately 2.1% of the sample belongs to the ten largest clones.

About this clone: Its target antigen remains unknown. No much larger clone is present one base from it, and per-base qualities are unavailable.

Summary of the overall study and its limitations: The authors suggested that the approach could potentially be generalized to other disease states and immunological phenotypes. Broadly in line with IMGT annotations, most TCR beta V segments showed up in productive rearrangements about 87% or about 30% of the time in an earlier analysis of approximately 640 of the donors. When HLA alleles, especially DR and DQ, strongly co-occurred, TCR associations were difficult to assign to individual alleles. The presence/absence analyses assumed that sequencing depth was roughly uniform across donors, and that assumption may not be true. The 87-base-pair reads could not distinguish some IMGT-functional V segments, including TRBV6-2 and TRBV6-3, so those segments were excluded. Because counts were too low, seventeen rarely observed V segments, including chromosome 9 orphons, were left out of the earlier analysis of some 600 of the donors. In a later genetic analysis, fewer N-insertions in productive TCRs were reported among donors in an Asian-associated ancestry cluster than the approximately 710-donor mean. Most CMV-associated TCR beta chains appeared to be HLA-restricted in a later analysis, and the HLA associations seemed to be driven largely by CMV exposure. In a later analysis, HLA-associated TCR beta chains were found to be more clonally expanded and to have lower generation probabilities than equally common non-associated chains. In a later analysis, the rate of TCR association differed among HLA loci, with DRB1 alleles having the most associated TCRs and HLA-C alleles having the fewest. A further reported finding was that TCR beta sequences accurately predicted the HLA-A and HLA-B alleles for most subjects in the first cohort. Only TCR beta chains were sequenced in this cohort, and the absence of alpha or paired-chain data limited detectable features. Most TCR sequences were seen in very few donors, while some public TCRs were found in many individuals. In vitro tests confirmed that a few of the cytomegalovirus-associated TCR beta chains recognize cytomegalovirus antigens. A cluster of highly shared sequence variants was judged likely to represent a technical artifact of the sequencing pipeline. An association between a missense DCLRE1C variant and V-gene and J-gene trimming of TCR beta chains was found in a later genetic analysis and replicated in an independent cohort. For the cohort, immune exposure information was limited to CMV serostatus. Correlated functional status among segregating V segments might be attributable to linkage disequilibrium, but an unknown experimental factor could not be ruled out. HLA typing was unavailable for some donors at each locus, so association tests used only the typed subset. According to a later analysis, parvovirus B19, influenza, CMV and Epstein-Barr virus appeared linked to several top co-occurrence clusters. In a later analysis, 16,951 TCR beta sequences were associated with specific HLA alleles at a false discovery rate of 0.05. In both the original and validation cohorts, the classifier was reported to diagnose cytomegalovirus status with high specificity and sensitivity. The study listed 164 TCR beta chains as associated with cytomegalovirus.

In this chain, TRBV7-6 is recombined with TRBJ2-4; 10 nucleotides in the junction match TRBD1. The sequence came from a female donor in good health and CMV-seronegative. The specimen sequenced was PBMCs. The CDR3 amino acid sequence is: CASSSGQGSKNIQYF. The base sequence is TGTGCCAGCAGCTCGGGACAGGGGTCCAAAAACATTCAGTACTTC.